A single sample gave rise to the 24 T cell receptor beta chains below, sequenced in a study of human T cells and chemical hapten exposure (dated by TCRdb to about 2021). The sample's time point, from its label and the paper: pre-sensitization, week 0. The treatment or condition tag for this specimen amounts to: therapeutic diphenylcyclopropenone sensitization with weekly scalp DPC. Library prep was done by RACE. Sequencing relied on a NextSeq 500. Using fastp trimming at Q25 and MiXCR clonotype assembly, TCRdb reanalyzed the public sequencing data and kept in-frame beta chains. Every entry covers one CDR3 protein and lists the most common genes and DNA from its rows. Counted in this sample were some 360,000 distinct CDR3 sequences; 4% to 6% of them appeared once. In total, the top ten clones hold just over 2.5% of the sample. Sequenced here: whole blood, sampled in connection with sensitization to the hapten diphenylcyclopropenone (DPC). The receptors originated from a woman in her forties or fifties with alopecia areata. Some clones in this sample may be carry-over from other donors' samples.

A word on this clonotype: The missing conserved phenylalanine or tryptophan at the end of this CDR3 makes a read error likely. The chain is built from TRBV30 and TRBJ2-7; unclear D gene. V was shortened by 5 bases and J by 0 bases, with 5 bases between the two germline ends. This CDR3 contains 11 residues. Germline assignment: CDR1 GTSNPN and CDR2 SVGIG (reference sequence). This CDR3 reads CAWGRSYEQYY. In nucleotides, the CDR3 is TGTGCCTGGGGACGCTCCTACGAGCAGTACTAC.

This clonotype was found a few times. The chain couples TRBV7-3 to TRBJ1-6, with 9 positions matching TRBD1. The V and J ends lost 8 bases and 8 bases, in that order; junction bases with no gene match: 4. In germline, CDR1 is SGHTA, CDR2 FQGTGA. This CDR3 has 13 amino acids. CDR3 amino acids: CASGRDRDSPLHF. The CDR3 DNA is TGTGCCAGCGGGCGGGACAGGGATTCACCCCTCCACTTT.

This clonotype showed up just a few times. The chain employs TRBV29-1 and TRBJ1-2; 10 nucleotides match TRBD1. Germline CDR1 reads SQVTM; CDR2 reads ANQGSEA. The CDR3 is 13 residues long. V shed 4 bases, J shed 4 bases, and the junction held 3 bases outside the gene matches. In DNA, the CDR3 is TGCAGCGTTGGGGGACAGGGGACCTATGGCTACACCTTC. This codes for CSVGGQGTYGYTF. Full variable domain (rest looked up from reference TRBV29-1 and TRBJ1-2): SAVISQKPSRDICQRGTSLTIQCQVDSQVTMMFWYRQQPGQSLTLIATANQGSEATYESGFVIDKFPISRPNLTFSTLTVSNMSPEDSSIYLCSVGGQGTYGYTFGSGTRLTVV.

This chain links TRBV7-8 with TRBJ2-3; TRBD2 matches at 10 bases. This CDR3 spans 18 amino acids. From germline, CDR1 is SGHVS and CDR2 FQNEAQ. Trimming cost V 5 bases and J 2 bases; bases outside gene matches: 13. The CDR3 region has the DNA TGTGCCAGCAGCCGGTCCTTTGGGCTAGCGGGGGCCACAGATACGCAGTATTTT. This gives the protein CASSRSFGLAGATDTQYF.

This clonotype showed up many times. The chain has TRBV29-1 and TRBJ1-1; D is uncertain. This CDR3 has 11 residues. V dropped 5 bases and J dropped 0 bases, with 4 bases sitting between them. Germline V gene data show CDR1 as SQVTM and CDR2 as ANQGSEA. The chain's CDR3 is CSVRLNTEAFF. DNA of the CDR3: TGCAGCGTTCGGTTGAACACTGAAGCTTTCTTT.

This clonotype appeared many times. For the CDR3, the DNA is TGTGCTAGTGGTTTGCCCCAGGGGACCGCCTACGAGCAGTACTTC. Translation: CASGLPQGTAYEQYF. The rearrangement joins TRBV12-5 to TRBJ2-7, with TRBD1 as a possible D gene (6 bases). The V end lost 2 bases, the J end lost 2 bases, and 13 bases lay between the germline ends. The CDR3 runs 15 residues. Per germline, CDR1 LGHNT and CDR2 FRNRAP.

This clonotype showed up many times. The rearrangement links TRBV18 to TRBJ2-5; D uncertain. With 8 bases removed from V and 4 bases from J, the gap between germline ends came to 14 bases. CDR3 length: 13 amino acids. Germline values: CDR1 KGHSH, CDR2 LQKENI. This CDR3 is CASSPPRGETQYF. The DNA of the CDR3 is TGTGCCAGCAGCCCTCCCCGAGGAGAGACCCAGTACTTC.

This clonotype appeared many times. The chain couples TRBV30 to TRBJ2-5, with 7 bases lining up with TRBD2. Germline CDR1 and CDR2: GTSNPN and SVGIG (reference sequence). V shed 3 bases, J shed 7 bases, and the junction held 11 bases outside the gene matches. The CDR3 covers 14 residues. CDR3 protein: CAWSVLAAVRTQYF. In DNA form, the CDR3 reads TGTGCCTGGAGCGTCCTAGCGGCAGTCCGGACCCAGTACTTC.

This clonotype was counted ten times or more. This sequence joins TRBV29-1 and TRBJ2-2, with D perhaps TRBD1 (5 bases). Trimming took 7 bases from V and 5 from J, leaving 17 bases between them. There are 14 residues in the CDR3. Germline V gene sequence: CDR1 SQVTM, CDR2 ANQGSEA. Here the CDR3 DNA reads TGCAGCGCAAAATATTTGACAGTTACCGGGGAGCTGTTTTTT. Amino acids: CSAKYLTVTGELFF.

J is TRBJ2-7 and V is TRBV7-2; no definite D call. Looked up from germline, CDR1 is SGHTA and CDR2 is FQGNSA. The CDR3 sequence is 14 residues long. Trimming shortened V by 6 bases and J by 0 bases, and 12 bases separated the two germline ends. The CDR3 DNA reads as TGTGCCAGCAGTTTGGACGGGCCCTCCTACGAGCAGTACTTC. It codes for CASSLDGPSYEQYF.

This clonotype showed up just a few times. The J gene is TRBJ1-5, the V gene TRBV20-1; 9 bases are a match to TRBD1. The CDR3 has 17 amino acids. The germline gives CDR1 DFQATT, CDR2 SNEGSKA (reference sequence). V gave up 0 bases and J gave up 7 bases; unmatched junction bases: 13. The DNA of the CDR3 is TGCAGTGCTAGAGATCCTTCCCAAGACAGGGGGTTACAGCCCCAGCATTTT. Translated: CSARDPSQDRGLQPQHF.

This clonotype was seen more than once but under ten times. This chain joins TRBV5-1 and TRBJ2-3; D is unclear. CDR1 and CDR2 from the germline V gene are SGHRS and YFSETQ. V shed 5 bases and J shed 2 bases, with 15 bases lying between them. The CDR3 extends over 15 amino acids. This CDR3 reads CASSPDGPSTDTQYF. The DNA of the CDR3 is TGCGCCAGCAGTCCGGACGGCCCCTCCACAGATACGCAGTATTTT.

This clonotype was seen repeatedly, ten times or more. The CDR3 bases are TGTGCCACCAGTGATTCCGGGACAGGGATGTCAGATACGCAGTATTTT. It codes for CATSDSGTGMSDTQYF. The rearrangement links TRBV24-1 to TRBJ2-3; TRBD1 matches at 9 bases. The V gene end was trimmed by 2 bases and the J gene end by 4 bases; junction bases not matched to a gene: 6. CDR3 length: 16 residues. From germline, CDR1 is KGHDR and CDR2 SFDVKD.

This chain links TRBV7-9 with TRBJ1-5; TRBD1 is a possible D gene (5 bases). Trimming took 6 bases from V and 5 from J, leaving 17 bases between them. CDR1 is SEHNR and CDR2 is FQNEAQ in the germline V gene (reference sequence). CDR3 length: 15 residues. CDR3 coding DNA: TGTGCCAGCAGTTCCAATGGGAAAGGGGATCAGCCCCAGCATTTT. It translates to CASSSNGKGDQPQHF. Based on the CDR3 plus reference TRBV7-9 and TRBJ1-5, the full variable domain is DTGVSQNPRHKITKRGQNVTFRCDPISEHNRLYWYRQTLGQGPEFLTYFQNEAQLEKSRLLSDRFSAERPKGSFSTLEIQRTEQGDSAMYLCASSSNGKGDQPQHFGDGTRLSIL.

CDR3 protein: CASRQSVNTEAFF. The CDR3 DNA is TGTGCCAGTAGACAGTCGGTGAACACTGAAGCTTTCTTT. The chain employs TRBV12-3 or TRBV12-4 and TRBJ1-1, with D possibly TRBD1 on 5 matching bases. This CDR3 region has 13 residues. Trimming shortened V by 9 bases and J by 0 bases, and 11 bases separated the two germline ends.

The table lists this clonotype with a few counts. The gene calls are TRBV4-2 and TRBJ2-4; a weak D match, TRBD1 (6 bases). Per germline, CDR1 LGHNA and CDR2 YNFKEQ. V was pared by 3 bases and J by 8 bases, with 14 bases between. This CDR3 region has 14 residues. The CDR3 coding sequence is TGTGCCAGCAGCCAGCCCACAAACAGGGACATTCAGTACTTC. It yields the protein CASSQPTNRDIQYF.

The chain recombines TRBV2 with TRBJ2-3; D is possibly TRBD2 (5 bases). Germline values: CDR1 SNHLY, CDR2 FYNNEI. The CDR3 runs to 15 residues. With 4 bases removed from V and 3 bases from J, the gap between germline ends came to 14 bases. The CDR3 is CASSGHQSGTDTQYF. The CDR3 bases are TGTGCCAGCAGTGGACATCAGTCGGGGACAGATACGCAGTATTTT.

There are a few counts of this clonotype. CDR3 sequence: CASSYFSGTSGAYNEQFF. The CDR3 DNA is TGTGCCAGCAGTTACTTTAGTGGGACTAGCGGGGCCTACAATGAGCAGTTCTTC. This chain uses TRBV6-5 with TRBJ2-1; 13 bases match TRBD2. V lost 1 base and J lost 2; bases outside the gene matches: 5. The CDR3 has 18 amino acids. Germline loops: CDR1 MNHEY, CDR2 SVGAGI.

The chain links TRBV20-1 to TRBJ1-2; D is ambiguous. CDR1 and CDR2 from the germline V gene are DFQATT and SNEGSKA (reference sequence). Trimming shortened V by 3 bases and J by 1 base, and 6 bases separated the two germline ends. This CDR3 spans 12 amino acids. CDR3 region: CSASPNNYGYTF. CDR3 in DNA: TGCAGTGCTAGTCCGAATAACTATGGCTACACCTTC.

This clonotype has a handful of counts. The V and J genes are TRBV27 and TRBJ2-2, with 7 positions matching TRBD1. Germline CDR1 MNHEY, CDR2 SMNVEV (reference sequence). The CDR3 covers 14 residues. Trimming cost V 6 bases and J 4 bases; bases outside gene matches: 5. The CDR3 DNA sequence: TGTGCCAGCAGAGTAGGGACAGCCACCGGGGAGCTGTTTTTT. Its translation: CASRVGTATGELFF.

This clonotype was seen many times. The rearrangement uses TRBV12-3 or TRBV12-4 and TRBJ1-5; the D is unclear. The CDR3 covers 13 residues. Deletions cut 7 bases from V and 6 bases from J, with 13 bases between. As DNA, the CDR3 is TGTGCCAGCACTGAAGGTCCTGCTCAGCCCCAGCATTTT. This translates into CASTEGPAQPQHF.

This clonotype has a handful of counts. The V and J genes are TRBV20-1 and TRBJ1-2, with D possibly matching TRBD1 (5 bases). CDR1 and CDR2 from the germline V gene are DFQATT and SNEGSKA (reference sequence). This CDR3 is 10 amino acids long. The V end lost 6 bases, the J end lost 6 bases, and 8 bases lay between the germline ends. In nucleotides, the CDR3 is TGCAGTGCAGGGGAAGATGGCTACACCTTC. Residues: CSAGEDGYTF.

In its sample, this clonotype was seen many times. V and J are TRBV13 and TRBJ1-6; D remains unclear. Looked up from germline, CDR1 is PRHDT and CDR2 is FYEKMQ (reference sequence). The V end was cut by 2 bases, the J end by 9 bases, with 14 bases between. The length of the CDR3 is 15 residues. The CDR3 DNA is TGTGCCAGCAGCTTAATGCCCGGGTATGGTTCACCCCTCCACTTT. Protein: CASSLMPGYGSPLHF.

This clonotype occurred a few times. The rearrangement uses TRBV7-2 and TRBJ2-3; 7 nucleotides align to TRBD2. The V and J ends lost 4 bases and 0 bases, in that order; junction bases with no gene match: 4. The CDR3 runs 15 residues. Germline CDR1 SGHTA, CDR2 FQGNSA. This CDR3 is CASSSSAGSTDTQYF. For the CDR3, the DNA is TGTGCCAGCAGCTCCTCAGCGGGGAGCACAGATACGCAGTATTTT.